This T cell receptor beta chain was recovered during a study of PD-1 blockade in classical Hodgkin lymphoma. Turning to the study itself: Patients received nivolumab 3 mg/kg intravenously every 2 weeks. General study results and limits: Prior to therapy, complete responders displayed diversity much like that of newly diagnosed patients.

This sample's time point: cycle 4 day 1 (C4D1), after less than 7 weeks of nivolumab. Each patient's relapse followed autologous stem cell transplantation, and brentuximab vedotin exposure varied. This clone was counted between two and nine times. The antigen is unknown. Generated by immunoSEQ multiplex PCR, the TCRdb table keeps only in-frame clones and is missing some. The table has some 58,000 clones, 91% seen once. Germline V CDR1 and CDR2: MNHNS, SASEGT. This CDR3 comprises 11 residues. V gave up 7 bases and J gave up 4 bases, with 8 bases separating them. The specimen was peripheral blood mononuclear cells (PBMCs), collected before the fourth cycle of nivolumab. This receptor was taken from a human donor with classical Hodgkin lymphoma. V usage is TRBV6-1 and J usage is TRBJ2-7; D gene unclear. This CDR3 is CASTRQYEQYF. Here the CDR3 DNA reads TGTGCCAGCACACGGCAGTACGAGCAGTACTTC.